The clone carrying this T cell receptor beta chain appeared many times. The antigen is undetermined. Amplified TCR beta CDR3 regions came from RNA transcripts. Initially, a first-round RT-PCR of the TCR CDR3 employed the HTBI primer set. A single record per CDR3 protein comes from TCRdb applying MiXCR to the multiplex PCR reads. There are a few hundred thousand distinct CDR3 sequences in the sample; 15% to 20% occur only once, and roughly two fifths lies in the top ten. The source of the PBMCs was around 10 ml of fresh peripheral blood. The sample belongs to a study of T cells in Graves' hyperthyroidism and ophthalmopathy. Background on the study: Peripheral blood was taken when the disease was first diagnosed, before any treatment began.

Study-level results: Among thyroid clonotypes expanded above 0.001, most also appeared in blood.

Trimming took 2 bases from V and 4 from J; bases not matched to a gene: 17. Looked up from germline, CDR1 is SGHRS and CDR2 is YFSETQ. This CDR3 is 18 amino acids long. This sequence joins TRBV5-1 and TRBJ1-1; 7 bases agree with TRBD1. The clonotype comes from a man younger than 30 with Graves' ophthalmopathy. Sample: blood. CDR3 DNA sequence: TGCGCCAGCAGCTTATATCAATCGACAGGGAGGGGTCGCACTGAAGCTTTCTTT. The encoded protein is CASSLYQSTGRGRTEAFF.